This T cell receptor (beta chain) was sequenced for a study of blood T cells in healthy people across ages. The authors ran a second PCR of about 6 to 12 cycles using a sample-barcoded 5' primer and a J-beta primer mix. TCRdb independently ran MiXCR on the 5' RACE reads; one entry per CDR3 protein. This repertoire shows about 1,800,000 distinct CDR3 sequences, roughly 28% found once; its top ten account for roughly 8.2%. With V trimmed by 5 bases and J by 0 bases, 3 bases remained unmatched. Germline lookup yields CDR1 SGDLS and CDR2 YYNGEE. The CDR3 is made up of 17 amino acids. Sequencing used blood. This receptor was identified in a woman under 40 in good health. The chain uses TRBV9 and TRBJ2-6; 12 bases map to TRBD2. In DNA, the CDR3 is TGTGCCAGCAGTGCGACTAGCGGGAGCTCTGGGGCCAACGTCCTGACTTTC. Encoded protein: CASSATSGSSGANVLTF.